A selection of T cell receptor beta chains follows, all from one sample in a study of Graves' ophthalmopathy and Graves' hyperthyroidism. TCRdb analysed the multiplex PCR reads with MiXCR anew, one entry per CDR3 protein. The sample has approximately 210,000 distinct CDR3 sequences, about 32% seen once; the top ten hold about 8.2%. The sample was peripheral blood. These receptors were obtained from a man between 45 and 60 years old with Graves' ophthalmopathy. Each CDR3 is given with its conserved first and last residue. The D gene is left open where the match is weak. Clone size is stated in some rows and not others, as once, few, many or a class when expanded.

>TRBJ1-2|many|TRBD1|TRBV7-9
TGTGCCAGCAGCTTAGAAGGGGGCGTAAGCTATGGCTACACCTTC
CASSLEGGVSYGYTF
>TRBJ2-2|many|TRBD2|TRBV29-1
TGCAGCGTTGAAGGGGGTTCAAGCGGGAGTTCCGCCGGGGAGCTGTTTTTT
CSVEGGSSGSSAGELFF
>TRBJ1-5|many|TRBD1|TRBV12-3/TRBV12-4
TGTGCCAGCAGTTTCGGGACAGGGGATCAGCCCCAGCATTTT
CASSFGTGDQPQHF
>TRBJ1-5|many|NA|TRBV14
TGTGCCAGCAGCCAAGGACTAAATCAGCCCCAGCATTTT
CASSQGLNQPQHF
>TRBJ2-7|many|NA|TRBV12-5
TGTGCTAGTGGCCTATCACAGGGTCGCCACGAGCAGTACTTC
CASGLSQGRHEQYF
>TRBJ2-4|NA|NA|TRBV6-2/TRBV6-3
TGTGCCAGCAGACGACTAGGAGGCGGAAACATTCAGTACTTC
CASRRLGGGNIQYF
>TRBJ1-2|many|NA|TRBV5-1
TGCGCCAGCAGCCCCGGAGGACAAGGCCTGGACTACACCTTC
CASSPGGQGLDYTF
>TRBJ1-1|many|NA|TRBV19
TGTGCCAGTAGTATTCCTTGGAGGAACACTGAAGCTTTCTTT
CASSIPWRNTEAFF
>TRBJ2-2|NA|NA|TRBV29-1
TGCAGCGTTGAAGACGGACAGACAATGGGGGAGCTGTTTTTT
CSVEDGQTMGELFF
>TRBJ1-6|NA|NA|TRBV7-8
TGTGCCAGCAGCTTAGCCAGGGGTGTTCATAATTCACCCCTCCACTTT
CASSLARGVHNSPLHF
>TRBJ1-1|few|NA|TRBV6-2/TRBV6-3
TGTGCCAGCGGAGTCCCACGGAACACTGAAGCTTTCTTT
CASGVPRNTEAFF
>TRBJ1-5|many|TRBD1|TRBV27
TGTGCCAGCAGCGGACAGGGGGGGAATCAGCCCCAGCATTTT
CASSGQGGNQPQHF
>TRBJ2-5|many|NA|TRBV9
TGTGCCAGCAGCACGGACCTAGGAGGCTCAGAGACCCAGTACTTC
CASSTDLGGSETQYF
>TRBJ2-7|NA|TRBD2|TRBV20-1
TGCAGTGCTAGAGGGAGCGGGAGTCTGTACGAGCAGTACTTC
CSARGSGSLYEQYF
>TRBJ1-5|NA|NA|TRBV19
TGTGCCAGTAGTGGGGCGTCAGAGCGGCAGCCCCAGCATTTT
CASSGASERQPQHF
>TRBJ2-2|many|NA|TRBV9
TGTGCCAGCAGTAACTCCGGTGGTACCGGGGAGCTGTTTTTT
CASSNSGGTGELFF
>TRBJ1-6|NA|NA|TRBV6-5
TGTGCCAGCAGTTACAACCAGGCCCTTAATTCACCCCTCCACTTT
CASSYNQALNSPLHF
>TRBJ2-7|few|NA|TRBV12-3/TRBV12-4
TGTGCCAGCAGTTTAGGGCGGTACTCCTACGAGCAGTACTTC
CASSLGRYSYEQYF
>TRBJ1-2|many|NA|TRBV10-3
TGTGCCATCAGTGAGAGAGCTGCGGGACGGTCTAACTATGGCTACACCTTC
CAISERAAGRSNYGYTF
>TRBJ1-2|NA|NA|TRBV12-3/TRBV12-4
TGTGCCAGCAGTTTCATGGGAAATGGCTACACCTTC
CASSFMGNGYTF
>TRBJ2-5|many|NA|TRBV18
TGTGCCAGCTCACCACGGGAACAGACCCTGGAGACCCAGTACTTC
CASSPREQTLETQYF
>TRBJ2-4|many|TRBD2|TRBV7-8
TGTGCCAGCAGCCCTTGGTCAGGGACTAGCGGACCCAAAAACATTCAGTACTTC
CASSPWSGTSGPKNIQYF
>TRBJ2-5|many|NA|TRBV6-2/TRBV6-3
TGTGCCAGCAGTTATCTCGGCTACCAGTACTTC
CASSYLGYQYF
>TRBJ2-7|NA|NA|TRBV6-2/TRBV6-3
TGTGCCAGCAAATCCGGGACCCAGGGCGAGCAGTACTTC
CASKSGTQGEQYF
>TRBJ1-1|many|TRBD1|TRBV5-1
TGCGCCAGCACCCTTGCAGGGGGGGCTGAAGCTTTCTTT
CASTLAGGAEAFF
>TRBJ2-5|many|TRBD2|TRBV5-1
TGCGCCAGCAGCTTGGGGGCCTTACTAGCGGGGCAAGAGACCCAGTACTTC
CASSLGALLAGQETQYF
>TRBJ1-2|many|NA|TRBV28
TGTGCCAGCACCTCAAGCCAACAGGGTCTCCCTCACTATGGCTACACCTTC
CASTSSQQGLPHYGYTF
>TRBJ1-1|NA|NA|TRBV5-1
TGCGCCAGCAGCTTGGACCCCGGGACTGAAGCTTTCTTT
CASSLDPGTEAFF
>TRBJ1-1|many|NA|TRBV6-1
TGTGCCAGCAGTGCCCAGACACGTCAGGGATTGAACACTGAAGCTTTCTTT
CASSAQTRQGLNTEAFF
>TRBJ2-5|many|NA|TRBV29-1
TGCAGCGCTTCCGCTTCGGAGACCCAGTACTTC
CSASASETQYF
>TRBJ1-1|many|NA|TRBV7-2
TGTGCCAGCAGCTTAGATATGGAGGGGACTGAAGCTTTCTTT
CASSLDMEGTEAFF
>TRBJ2-7|NA|NA|TRBV28
TGTGCCAGCAGCTTGGTCCGGGCGCCTGGCTACGAGCAGTACTTC
CASSLVRAPGYEQYF
>TRBJ1-1|NA|NA|TRBV7-2
TGTGCCAGCAGCTTATTTGGGAACCTAAACACTGAAGCTTTCTTT
CASSLFGNLNTEAFF
>TRBJ2-2|many|NA|TRBV10-2
TGCGCCAGCGCCCGGAAGGGGAAGAACACCGGGGAGCTGTTTTTT
CASARKGKNTGELFF
>TRBJ2-5|many|NA|TRBV12-3/TRBV12-4
TGTGCCAGCAGTCCAAGTGGGGAGACCCAGTACTTC
CASSPSGETQYF
>TRBJ2-2|many|NA|TRBV4-3
TGCGCCAGCAGCCAAGAGGATTCCACCCTCACCGGGGAGCTGTTTTTT
CASSQEDSTLTGELFF
>TRBJ1-2|NA|NA|TRBV7-2
TGTGCCAGCAGCCAGCAGACTGGCTACACCTTC
CASSQQTGYTF
>TRBJ2-7|NA|NA|TRBV6-5
TGTGCCAGCAGTTATAGCTTTGGCGGTTACGAGCAGTACTTC
CASSYSFGGYEQYF
>TRBJ1-5|many|NA|TRBV6-1
TGTGCCAGCAGCCGAAATAGCAATCAGCCCCAGCATTTT
CASSRNSNQPQHF
>TRBJ2-2|many|TRBD2|TRBV7-8
TGTGCCAGCAGCAGACTAGCGGGGTCCGGGGAGCTGTTTTTT
CASSRLAGSGELFF